What follows describes a single T cell receptor beta chain. Its antigen is not known. Pooled together were second doses at about 4 or about 12 weeks. The record originates from a study of T cell responses to AZD1222 COVID-19 vaccine. The CDR3 contains 15 residues. CDR1 is LNHNV, CDR2 YYDKDF, per germline (reference sequence). The V end lost 0 bases, the J end lost 0 bases, and 9 bases lay between the germline ends. This table comes from immunoSEQ multiplex PCR, and its TCRdb copy is limited to in-frame clones, with some not included. The sample holds about 94,000 clones, more than 75% seen once. Study conclusions and caveats: A mostly white British donor set with more females was recruited, and clonal diversity was possibly underestimated. Repertoires were obtained solely post-peak T cell response.

The chain is built from TRBV15 and TRBJ2-7, with D maybe TRBD1 (5 bases). This TCR derives from an adult who received the AZD1222 COVID-19 vaccine. This material consisted of peripheral blood, taken 28 days after the second AZD1222 dose. The CDR3 protein is CATSRDPRASYEQYF. CDR3 nucleotides: TGTGCCACCAGCAGAGACCCCAGGGCCTCCTACGAGCAGTACTTC. Based on the CDR3 plus reference TRBV15 and TRBJ2-7, the full variable domain is DAMVIQNPRYQVTQFGKPVTLSCSQTLNHNVMYWYQQKSSQAPKLLFHYYDKDFNNEADTPDNFQSRRPNTSFCFLDIRSPGLGDTAMYLCATSRDPRASYEQYFGPGTRLTVT.